The following is a T cell receptor (beta chain) sequence with its context. Its antigen is still unknown. When samples were unsorted, 75 million to 95 million PBMCs were used for genomic DNA. This sample was included in a study of shared clonotypes between healthy human individuals. Trimming removed 5 bases from V and 7 bases from J, with 21 bases in between. The CDR3 covers 15 residues. The germline CDR1 and CDR2 sequences are SGHTA and FQGNSA. Whole-study results and caveats: Only blood samples were collected, and tissue repertoires likely differ.

Execution of the assay was at deep level. The protocol was immunoSEQ multiplex PCR, while the TCRdb copy is restricted to in-frame clones and leaves out a portion. The sample has about 490,000 clones, roughly 80% seen once. This TCR came from a woman in her thirties or forties in good health. Some clones in this sample may be carry-over from other donors' samples. The material sequenced was PBMCs. V and J are TRBV7-2 and TRBJ2-7; D ambiguous. The CDR3 sequence is CASSPDGSALREQYF. The CDR3 DNA sequence: TGTGCCAGCAGCCCAGACGGGTCCGCCCTTCGGGAGCAGTACTTC. Full variable domain (missing parts from reference TRBV7-2 and TRBJ2-7): GAGVSQSPSNKVTEKGKDVELRCDPISGHTALYWYRQSLGQGLEFLIYFQGNSAPDKSGLPSDRFSAERTGGSVSTLTIQRTQQEDSAVYLCASSPDGSALREQYFGPGTRLTVT.